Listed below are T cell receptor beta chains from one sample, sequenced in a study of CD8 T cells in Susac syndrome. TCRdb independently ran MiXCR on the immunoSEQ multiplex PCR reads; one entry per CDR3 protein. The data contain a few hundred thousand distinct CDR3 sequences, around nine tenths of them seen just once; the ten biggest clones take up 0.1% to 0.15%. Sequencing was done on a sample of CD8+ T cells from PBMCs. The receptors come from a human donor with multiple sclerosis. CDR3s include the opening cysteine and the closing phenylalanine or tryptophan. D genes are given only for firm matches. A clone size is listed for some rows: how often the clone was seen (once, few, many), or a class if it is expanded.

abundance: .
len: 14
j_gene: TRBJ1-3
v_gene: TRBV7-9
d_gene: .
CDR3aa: CASRTGSSGNTIYF
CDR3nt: TGTGCCAGCAGAACAGGGAGCTCTGGAAACACCATATATTTT

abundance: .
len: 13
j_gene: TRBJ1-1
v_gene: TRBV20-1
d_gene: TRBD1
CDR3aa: CSARDDRDTEAFF
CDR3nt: TGCAGTGCTAGAGATGACAGGGACACTGAAGCTTTCTTT

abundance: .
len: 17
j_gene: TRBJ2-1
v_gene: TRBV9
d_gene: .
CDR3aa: CASSPSGGLSPYNEQFF
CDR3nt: TGTGCCAGCAGCCCGTCTGGGGGACTCAGCCCCTACAATGAGCAGTTCTTC

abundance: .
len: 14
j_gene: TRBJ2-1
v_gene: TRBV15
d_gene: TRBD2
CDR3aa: CATSRAGSYNEQFF
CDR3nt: TGTGCCACCAGCCGAGCGGGGAGCTACAATGAGCAGTTCTTC

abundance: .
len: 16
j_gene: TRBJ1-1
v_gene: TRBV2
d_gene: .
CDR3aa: CATPGVGPKGNTEAFF
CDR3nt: TGTGCCACACCGGGGGTCGGGCCCAAGGGGAACACTGAAGCTTTCTTT

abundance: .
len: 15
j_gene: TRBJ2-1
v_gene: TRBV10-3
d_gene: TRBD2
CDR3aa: CAISEPSGAYNEQFF
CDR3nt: TGTGCCATCAGTGAGCCCAGCGGGGCTTACAATGAGCAGTTCTTC

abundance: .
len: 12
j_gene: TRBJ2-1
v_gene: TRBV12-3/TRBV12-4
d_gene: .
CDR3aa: CASSPSSVEQFF
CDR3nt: TGTGCCAGCAGTCCCTCTAGCGTAGAGCAGTTCTTC

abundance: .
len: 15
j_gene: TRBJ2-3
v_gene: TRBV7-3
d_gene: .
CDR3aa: CASSLGQGGTDTQYF
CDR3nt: TGTGCCAGCAGCTTAGGGCAGGGCGGCACAGATACGCAGTATTTT

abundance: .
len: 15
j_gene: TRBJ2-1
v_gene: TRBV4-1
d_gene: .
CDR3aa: CASTQGGAGYNEQFF
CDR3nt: TGCGCCAGCACCCAAGGAGGGGCTGGTTACAATGAGCAGTTCTTC

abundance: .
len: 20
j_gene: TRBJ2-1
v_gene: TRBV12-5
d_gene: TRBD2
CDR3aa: CASGLSTQSLGLAGRNEQFF
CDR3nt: TGTGCTAGTGGTTTGTCAACCCAGAGCCTAGGTCTAGCGGGCAGGAATGAGCAGTTCTTC

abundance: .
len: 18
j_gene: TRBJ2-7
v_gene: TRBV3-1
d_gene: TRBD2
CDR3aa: CASSRPTSGMHEPYEQYF
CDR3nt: TGTGCCAGCAGCCGCCCGACTAGCGGGATGCATGAGCCCTACGAGCAGTACTTC

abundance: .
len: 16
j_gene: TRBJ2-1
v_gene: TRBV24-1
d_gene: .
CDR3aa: CATSDSGDSIYGEQFF
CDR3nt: TGTGCCACCAGTGATTCGGGGGACAGTATTTACGGTGAGCAGTTCTTC

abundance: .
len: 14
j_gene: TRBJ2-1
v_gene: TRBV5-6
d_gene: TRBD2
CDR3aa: CASSTSGSVREQFF
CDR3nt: TGTGCCAGCAGCACTAGCGGGAGTGTCCGTGAGCAGTTCTTC

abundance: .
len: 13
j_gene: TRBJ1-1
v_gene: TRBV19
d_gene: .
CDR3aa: CASTPGGLTEAFF
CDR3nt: TGTGCCAGTACCCCCGGTGGGCTCACTGAAGCTTTCTTT

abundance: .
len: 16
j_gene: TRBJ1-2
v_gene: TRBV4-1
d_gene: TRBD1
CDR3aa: CASSQDPGTGSRGYTF
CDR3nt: TGCGCCAGCAGCCAAGATCCCGGGACAGGGAGTAGGGGCTACACCTTC

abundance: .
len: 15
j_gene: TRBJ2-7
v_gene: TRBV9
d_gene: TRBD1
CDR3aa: CASSGGNRGSDEQYF
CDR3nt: TGTGCCAGCAGCGGGGGGAACAGGGGTTCAGACGAGCAGTACTTC

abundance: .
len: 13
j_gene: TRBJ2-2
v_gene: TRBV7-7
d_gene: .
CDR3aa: CASSFSDTGELFF
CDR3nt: TGTGCTAGCAGCTTCTCGGACACCGGGGAGCTGTTTTTT

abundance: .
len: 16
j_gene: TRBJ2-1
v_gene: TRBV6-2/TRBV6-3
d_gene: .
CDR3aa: CASSSNKLGPYNEQFF
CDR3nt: TGTGCCAGCAGTTCCAATAAGCTTGGGCCCTACAATGAGCAGTTCTTC

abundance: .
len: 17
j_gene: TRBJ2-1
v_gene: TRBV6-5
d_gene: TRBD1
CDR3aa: CASSYSTDRDSYNEQFF
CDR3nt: TGTGCCAGCAGTTACTCTACCGACAGGGACTCCTACAATGAGCAGTTCTTC

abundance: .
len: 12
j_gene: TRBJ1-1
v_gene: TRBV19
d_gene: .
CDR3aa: CASQQGMGEAFF
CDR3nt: TGTGCCAGTCAGCAGGGGATGGGTGAAGCTTTCTTT

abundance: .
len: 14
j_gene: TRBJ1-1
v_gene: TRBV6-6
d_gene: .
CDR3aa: CASSHRALNTEAFF
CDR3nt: TGTGCCAGCAGTCACAGGGCCTTGAACACTGAAGCTTTCTTT

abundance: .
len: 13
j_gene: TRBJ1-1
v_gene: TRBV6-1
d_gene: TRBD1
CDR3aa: CASSATGGGEAFF
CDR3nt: TGTGCCAGCAGCGCGACAGGGGGTGGGGAAGCTTTCTTT

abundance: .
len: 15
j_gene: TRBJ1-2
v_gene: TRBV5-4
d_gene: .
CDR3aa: CASSASLQGDYGYTF
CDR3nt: TGTGCCAGCAGCGCGAGCTTACAGGGCGACTATGGCTACACCTTC

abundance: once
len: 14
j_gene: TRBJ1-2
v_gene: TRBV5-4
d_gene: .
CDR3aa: CASSLEYSNIGYTF
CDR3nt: TGTGCCAGCAGCTTGGAGTACAGTAATATTGGCTACACCTTC

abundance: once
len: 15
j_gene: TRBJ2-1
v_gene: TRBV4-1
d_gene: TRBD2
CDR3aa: CASSHKAGGPDEQFF
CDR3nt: TGCGCCAGCAGCCACAAAGCGGGAGGGCCGGATGAGCAGTTCTTC

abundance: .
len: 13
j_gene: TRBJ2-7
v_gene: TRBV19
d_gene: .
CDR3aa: CASSMAQSYEQYF
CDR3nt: TGTGCCAGTAGTATGGCACAGAGCTACGAGCAGTACTTC

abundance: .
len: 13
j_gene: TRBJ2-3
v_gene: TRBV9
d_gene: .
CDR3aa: CASSVPGLDTQYF
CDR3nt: TGTGCCAGCAGCGTCCCGGGTTTAGATACGCAGTATTTT

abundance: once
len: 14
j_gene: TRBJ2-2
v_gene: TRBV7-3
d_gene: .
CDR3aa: CASSLIENTGELFF
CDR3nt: TGTGCCAGCAGCTTAATAGAGAACACCGGGGAGCTGTTTTTT

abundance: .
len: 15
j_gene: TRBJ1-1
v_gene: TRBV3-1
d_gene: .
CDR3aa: CASSQESHTNTEAFF
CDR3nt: TGTGCCAGCAGCCAAGAGTCACATACGAACACTGAAGCTTTCTTT

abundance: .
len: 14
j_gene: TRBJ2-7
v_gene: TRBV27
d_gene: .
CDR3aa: CASSLFSGLREQYF
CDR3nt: TGTGCCAGCAGTTTATTTTCCGGACTTCGCGAGCAGTACTTC

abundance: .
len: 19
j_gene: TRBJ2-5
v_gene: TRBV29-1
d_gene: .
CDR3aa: CSVDAGNDYEWLGQETQYF
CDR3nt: TGCAGCGTTGATGCGGGGAATGACTACGAGTGGTTGGGACAAGAGACCCAGTACTTC

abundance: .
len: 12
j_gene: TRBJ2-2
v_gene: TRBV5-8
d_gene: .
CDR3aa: CASSFAGGELFF
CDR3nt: TGTGCCAGCAGCTTTGCTGGCGGGGAGCTGTTTTTT

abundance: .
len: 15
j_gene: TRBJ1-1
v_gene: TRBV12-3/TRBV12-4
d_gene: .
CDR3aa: CASSLREGSNTEAFF
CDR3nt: TGTGCCAGCAGTTTACGTGAGGGTTCGAACACTGAAGCTTTCTTT

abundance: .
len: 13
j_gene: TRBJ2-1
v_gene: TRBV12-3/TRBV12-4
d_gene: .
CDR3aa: CASSSRELGLQFF
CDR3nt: TGTGCCAGCAGTTCCCGAGAGCTGGGATTGCAGTTCTTC

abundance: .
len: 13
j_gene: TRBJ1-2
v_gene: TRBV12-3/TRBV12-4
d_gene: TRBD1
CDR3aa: CASSFWTGDGYTF
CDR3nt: TGTGCCAGCAGTTTCTGGACAGGGGATGGCTACACCTTC

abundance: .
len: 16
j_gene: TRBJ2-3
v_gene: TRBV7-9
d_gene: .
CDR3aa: CASTPLNGQGGDTQYF
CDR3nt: TGTGCCAGCACCCCCTTAAACGGACAAGGTGGAGATACGCAGTATTTT

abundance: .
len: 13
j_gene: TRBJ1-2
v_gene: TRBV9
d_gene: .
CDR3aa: CASRDIRNYGYTF
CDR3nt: TGTGCCAGCAGAGACATTCGGAACTATGGCTACACCTTC

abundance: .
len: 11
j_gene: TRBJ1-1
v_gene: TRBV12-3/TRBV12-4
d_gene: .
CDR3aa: CASGPMSEAFF
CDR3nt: TGTGCCAGCGGGCCGATGTCTGAAGCTTTCTTT

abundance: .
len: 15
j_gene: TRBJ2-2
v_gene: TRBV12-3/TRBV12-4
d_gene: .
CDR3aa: CASRGRDINTGELFF
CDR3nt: TGTGCCAGCCGAGGGAGGGACATTAACACCGGGGAGCTGTTTTTT

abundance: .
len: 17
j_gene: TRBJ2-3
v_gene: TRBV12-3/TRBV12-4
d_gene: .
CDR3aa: CASGTSWDRSYTDTQYF
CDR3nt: TGTGCCAGCGGAACTTCCTGGGACCGCAGTTACACAGATACGCAGTATTTT